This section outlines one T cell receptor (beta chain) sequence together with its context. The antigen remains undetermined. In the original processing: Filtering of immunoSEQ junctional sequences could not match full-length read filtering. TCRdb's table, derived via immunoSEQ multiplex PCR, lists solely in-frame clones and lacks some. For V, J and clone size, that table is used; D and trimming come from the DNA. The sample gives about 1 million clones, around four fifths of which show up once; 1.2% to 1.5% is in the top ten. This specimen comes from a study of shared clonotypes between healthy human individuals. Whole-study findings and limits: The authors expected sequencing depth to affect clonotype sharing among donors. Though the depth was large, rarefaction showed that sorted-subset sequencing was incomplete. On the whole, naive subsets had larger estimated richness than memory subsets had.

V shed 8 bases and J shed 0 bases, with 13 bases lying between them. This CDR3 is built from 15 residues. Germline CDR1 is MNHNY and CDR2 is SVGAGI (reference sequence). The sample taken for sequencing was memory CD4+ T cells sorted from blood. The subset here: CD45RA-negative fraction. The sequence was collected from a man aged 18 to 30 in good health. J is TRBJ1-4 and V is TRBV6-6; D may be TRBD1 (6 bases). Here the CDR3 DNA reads TGTGCCAGCGGCGACAGGTTAACAACTAATGAAAAACTGTTTTTT. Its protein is CASGDRLTTNEKLFF.